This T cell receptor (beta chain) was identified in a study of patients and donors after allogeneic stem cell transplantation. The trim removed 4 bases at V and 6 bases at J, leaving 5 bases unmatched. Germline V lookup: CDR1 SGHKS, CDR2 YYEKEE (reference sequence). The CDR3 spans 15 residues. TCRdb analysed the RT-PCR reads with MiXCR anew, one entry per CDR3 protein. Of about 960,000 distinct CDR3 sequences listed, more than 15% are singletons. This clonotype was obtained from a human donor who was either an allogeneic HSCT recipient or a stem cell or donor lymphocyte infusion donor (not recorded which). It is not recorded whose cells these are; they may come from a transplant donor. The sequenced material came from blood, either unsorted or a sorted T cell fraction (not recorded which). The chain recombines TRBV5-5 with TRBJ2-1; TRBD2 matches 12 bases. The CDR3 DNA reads TGTGCCAGCAGCGCAGCTAGCGGGGGGGCCAATGAGCAGTTCTTC. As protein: CASSAASGGANEQFF.